The 24 T cell receptor beta chains below all came from one sample that was sequenced in a study of cytotoxic CD8 clonotypes in ibrutinib-treated CLL. Sequenced by immunoSEQ multiplex PCR; TCRdb stores in-frame clones only, minus some. This table holds roughly 190,000 clones, over 55% found once. The material was PBMCs, obtained after 24 months of ibrutinib treatment. The receptors were sampled from a human donor with chronic lymphocytic leukemia.

This clone has more than one count but fewer than ten. The gene calls are TRBV15 and TRBJ2-5; 7 bases fit TRBD1. The germline V gene encodes CDR1 LNHNV and CDR2 YYDKDF (reference sequence). With V trimmed by 1 base and J by 7 bases, 6 bases remained unmatched. The CDR3 extends over 14 amino acids. CDR3 sequence: CATSRGQGGRTQYF. In DNA form, the CDR3 reads TGTGCCACCAGCAGAGGACAGGGCGGAAGGACCCAGTACTTC.

The V gene is TRBV7-9, the J gene TRBJ2-2; TRBD1 or TRBD2 may be the D gene (5 bases each). Germline assignment: CDR1 SEHNR and CDR2 FQNEAQ (reference sequence). With 2 bases removed from V and 5 bases from J, the gap between germline ends came to 18 bases. CDR3 length: 17 residues. This CDR3 reads CASSLYSGRRRTGELFF. For the CDR3, the DNA is TGTGCCAGCAGCTTATATTCGGGGCGGAGAAGAACCGGGGAGCTGTTTTTT. Using reference TRBV7-9 and TRBJ2-2 for the parts outside the CDR3, the full variable domain is DTGVSQNPRHKITKRGQNVTFRCDPISEHNRLYWYRQTLGQGPEFLTYFQNEAQLEKSRLLSDRFSAERPKGSFSTLEIQRTEQGDSAMYLCASSLYSGRRRTGELFFGEGSRLTVL.

This clone occurred many times. The CDR3: CASSLGDQPQHF. The CDR3 DNA follows: TGTGCCAGCTCCCTTGGCGATCAGCCCCAGCATTTT. The V and J genes are TRBV2 and TRBJ1-5, with D uncertain. Germline V lookup: CDR1 SNHLY, CDR2 FYNNEI. There are 12 residues in the CDR3. Trimming pared 8 bases from V and 5 bases from J, leaving 10 bases between.

V usage is TRBV29-1 and J usage is TRBJ2-7; 7 bases match TRBD1. The CDR3 has 15 residues. CDR1 is SQVTM, CDR2 ANQGSEA, per germline. V shed 0 bases, J shed 2 bases, and the junction held 7 bases outside the gene matches. CDR3: CSVEERTGLTYEQYF. The CDR3 DNA is TGCAGCGTTGAAGAGAGGACAGGCTTAACCTACGAGCAGTACTTC.

This chain uses TRBV27 with TRBJ1-1; possible D gene TRBD1, 6 bases. Germline V gives CDR1 MNHEY, CDR2 SMNVEV (reference sequence). This CDR3 has 14 residues. V was shortened by 4 bases and J by 6 bases, with 15 bases between the two germline ends. CDR3 loop: CASSSPLRGSEAFF. Here the CDR3 DNA reads TGTGCCAGCAGTTCCCCTCTCAGGGGATCTGAAGCTTTCTTT.

The rearrangement uses TRBV4-3 and TRBJ1-3, with 10 positions matching TRBD1. The CDR3 runs 16 residues. CDR1 is LGHNA, CDR2 YSLEER, per germline. The V segment lost 2 bases and the J segment 2 bases; nucleotides outside the gene matches: 3. The CDR3 is CASSQNGQGAGNTIYF. The CDR3 nucleotides are TGCGCCAGCAGCCAAAATGGACAGGGGGCTGGAAACACCATATATTTT.

This chain joins TRBV2 and TRBJ2-3; possibly TRBD2 for D (6 bases). Germline V gene lookup returns CDR1 SNHLY and CDR2 FYNNEI. Trimming stripped 2 bases from V and 1 base from J, with 10 bases between. This CDR3 spans 15 amino acids. As DNA, the CDR3 is TGTGCCAGCAGTGAATCGGGAGTTCGCACAGATACGCAGTATTTT. This sequence encodes CASSESGVRTDTQYF.

The chain employs TRBV6-5 and TRBJ2-7; no clear D. Germline V CDR1 and CDR2: MNHEY, SVGAGI. V dropped 5 bases and J dropped 7 bases, with 12 bases sitting between them. This CDR3 has 12 residues. CDR3 region: CASSRTAWEQYF. The CDR3 DNA is TGTGCCAGCAGTCGGACCGCCTGGGAGCAGTACTTC.

This sequence joins TRBV13 and TRBJ1-2, with TRBD1 matching over 11 bases. The germline V gene encodes CDR1 PRHDT and CDR2 FYEKMQ (reference sequence). V dropped 4 bases and J dropped 7; count of bases not matched to a gene: 2. This CDR3 has 13 amino acids. The CDR3 region has the DNA TGTGCCAGCAGCTCGGACAGGGGGCCTGGCTACACCTTC. This sequence encodes CASSSDRGPGYTF.

V is TRBV5-4 and J is TRBJ2-7; the D is unclear. The V gene lost 2 bases and the J gene lost 6 bases, with 12 bases spanning the gap. The CDR3 spans 13 residues. Per the germline V gene, CDR1 is SGHNT and CDR2 is YYREEE (reference sequence). The CDR3 DNA follows: TGTGCCAGCAGCTTCAGTATCCAGCCCGAGCAGTACTTC. It encodes CASSFSIQPEQYF.

In DNA form, the CDR3 reads TGTGCCAGTAGTATAGTGCAGGGCTACGAGCAGTACTTC. This gives the protein CASSIVQGYEQYF. The chain uses TRBV19 and TRBJ2-7, with a tentative D call TRBD1 (5 bases). The CDR3 is 13 amino acids. Trimming cost V 1 base and J 3 bases, with 7 bases left between them. CDR1 is LNHDA, CDR2 SQIVND, per germline (reference sequence).

This clone was recorded only once. This chain connects TRBV2 to TRBJ1-4, with D unclear. Germline CDR1 is SNHLY and CDR2 is FYNNEI. This CDR3 is built from 15 residues. Trimming removed 2 bases from V and 6 bases from J, with 13 bases in between. The CDR3: CASSERSGNYEKLFF. The CDR3 DNA is TGTGCCAGCAGTGAACGGAGCGGGAACTATGAAAAACTGTTTTTT.

Remarks on this clone: The DNA is omitted, as the CDR3 cannot be located on it reliably, and the CDR3 follows TCRdb's listing. The chain couples TRBV21-1 to TRBJ2-1; the D call of TRBD2 is as the table states it, not checked on the DNA. TRBV21-1 represents a pseudogene. Inclusive of both ends, the CDR3 amounts to 15 amino acids. The CDR3 loop reads CASSKWASGNNEQFF.

This clone showed up just a few times. The J gene is TRBJ2-3, the V gene TRBV18; D gene uncertain. This CDR3 contains 11 residues. The germline CDR1 and CDR2 sequences are KGHSH and LQKENI. V was cut by 5 bases and J by 3 bases, with 3 bases left in between. CDR3 nucleotides: TGTGCCAGCTCAGAAACAGATACGCAGTATTTT. Amino acid sequence: CASSETDTQYF.

This rearrangement joins TRBV5-1 to TRBJ2-1; maybe TRBD2 (6 bases). With 0 bases removed from V and 0 bases from J, the gap between germline ends came to 13 bases. Germline lookup yields CDR1 SGHRS and CDR2 YFSETQ. This CDR3 has 17 amino acids. The chain's CDR3 is CASSLALAVVSYNEQFF. The CDR3 DNA reads as TGCGCCAGCAGCTTGGCTTTAGCGGTGGTCTCCTACAATGAGCAGTTCTTC.

The chain is built from TRBV4-2 and TRBJ1-2; no firm D call. This CDR3 has 16 residues. The V gene lost 4 bases and the J gene lost 3 bases, with 18 bases spanning the gap. Per germline, CDR1 LGHNA and CDR2 YNFKEQ. CDR3 sequence (DNA): TGTGCCAGCAGCCCTGAAAAGCAGGCTGATTACTATGGCTACACCTTC. Protein product: CASSPEKQADYYGYTF.

A few counts support this clone. V usage is TRBV4-3 and J usage is TRBJ2-1; D tentatively reads TRBD1 or TRBD2 (6 bases each). This CDR3 region has 17 residues. The germline V and J ends were trimmed by 0 bases and 2 bases, with 14 bases remaining between them. The germline V gene has CDR1 LGHNA and CDR2 YSLEER. CDR3 in amino acids: CASSQDRGATPYNEQFF. As DNA, the CDR3 is TGCGCCAGCAGCCAAGATAGGGGGGCCACTCCCTACAATGAGCAGTTCTTC.

The chain recombines TRBV5-6 with TRBJ2-6; D unclear. Trimming cost V 4 bases and J 4 bases, with 12 bases left between them. From germline, CDR1 is SGHDT and CDR2 YYEEEE. This CDR3 region has 15 residues. DNA of the CDR3: TGTGCCAGCAGCCCCGCTCCGAGGGGGGCCAACGTCCTGACTTTC. It yields the protein CASSPAPRGANVLTF.

The chain employs TRBV7-2 and TRBJ2-7; no definite D call. The CDR3 sequence is 13 residues long. Per the germline V gene, CDR1 is SGHTA and CDR2 is FQGNSA. V lost 5 bases and J 3 bases, leaving 11 bases between the germline ends. CDR3: CASSPRTGYEQYF. In DNA form, the CDR3 reads TGTGCCAGCAGCCCCCGGACGGGCTACGAGCAGTACTTC.

This clone was counted between two and nine times. The J gene is TRBJ2-1, the V gene TRBV25-1; D unresolved. V dropped 3 bases and J dropped 6 bases, with 12 bases sitting between them. CDR3 length: 14 residues. Germline V gene sequence: CDR1 MGHDK, CDR2 SYGVNS. CDR3 DNA: TGTGCCAGCAGTGACCACGGTGCTCGCAATGAGCAGTTCTTC. Its protein product is CASSDHGARNEQFF.

This clone was recorded a few times. The gene calls are TRBV7-2 and TRBJ2-7; TRBD2 is a possible D gene (6 bases). Germline-derived CDR1 and CDR2 are SGHTA and FQGNSA. The CDR3 is 15 residues long. The V gene lost 2 bases and the J gene lost 3 bases, with 14 bases spanning the gap. The CDR3 loop is CASSLKASELYEQYF. The CDR3 coding sequence is TGTGCCAGCAGCTTAAAGGCTAGCGAGCTCTACGAGCAGTACTTC.

The CDR3 coding sequence is TGTGCCAGCATCAGAGCGGGAGAGGACTACGAGCAGTACTTC. Amino acids: CASIRAGEDYEQYF. V is TRBV5-6 and J is TRBJ2-7; 8 bases line up with TRBD2. V shed 6 bases, J shed 3 bases, and the junction held 8 bases outside the gene matches. Per germline, CDR1 SGHDT and CDR2 YYEEEE. The CDR3 spans 14 residues.

J is TRBJ2-5 and V is TRBV29-1, with TRBD2 matching over 8 bases. CDR3 length: 14 amino acids. With 4 bases clipped from V and 0 bases from J, the junction kept 4 bases outside the gene matches. Germline values: CDR1 SQVTM, CDR2 ANQGSEA. The CDR3 DNA follows: TGCAGCGTTGGGCTACTAGCGGACCAAGAGACCCAGTACTTC. It translates to CSVGLLADQETQYF.

This clone was detected a few times. The V gene is TRBV7-2, the J gene TRBJ2-7; D is uncertain. Trimming took off 6 bases at V and 6 bases at J, with 12 bases between the two ends. CDR3 length equals 12 residues. CDR1 and CDR2 (germline): SGHTA, FQGNSA. This CDR3 is CASRLLGAEQYF. CDR3 DNA: TGTGCCAGCAGGTTGCTGGGTGCCGAGCAGTACTTC.